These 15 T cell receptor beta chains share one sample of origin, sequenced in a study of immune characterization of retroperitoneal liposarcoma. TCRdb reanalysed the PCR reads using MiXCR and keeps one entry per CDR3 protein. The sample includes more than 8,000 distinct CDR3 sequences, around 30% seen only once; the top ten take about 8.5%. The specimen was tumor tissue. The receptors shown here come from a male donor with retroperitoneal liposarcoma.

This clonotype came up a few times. CDR3 in amino acids: CASSLNPQETQFF. The CDR3 DNA reads as TGTGCCAGCAGCCTCAATCCTCAAGAGACCCAGTTCTTC. The gene calls are TRBV11-2 and TRBJ2-1; D is ambiguous. The CDR3 is 13 residues long. Trimming pared 5 bases from V and 13 bases from J, leaving 18 bases between. CDR1 and CDR2 (germline): SGHAT, FQNNGV.

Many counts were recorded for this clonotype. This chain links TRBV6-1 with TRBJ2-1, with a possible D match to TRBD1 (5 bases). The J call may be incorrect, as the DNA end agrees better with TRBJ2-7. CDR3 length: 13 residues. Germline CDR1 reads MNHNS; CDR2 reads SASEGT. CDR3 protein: CASTFDRHSEQYF. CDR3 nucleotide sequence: TGTGCCAGCACCTTTGACAGACATTCCGAGCAGTACTTC.

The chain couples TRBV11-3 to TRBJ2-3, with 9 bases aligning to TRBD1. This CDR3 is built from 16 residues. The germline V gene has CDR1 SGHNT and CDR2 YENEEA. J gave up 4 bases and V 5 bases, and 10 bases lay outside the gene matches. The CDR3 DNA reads TGTGCCAGCAGCCCTGGGACAGGGCTCTCCCCAGATACGCAGTATTTT. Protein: CASSPGTGLSPDTQYF.

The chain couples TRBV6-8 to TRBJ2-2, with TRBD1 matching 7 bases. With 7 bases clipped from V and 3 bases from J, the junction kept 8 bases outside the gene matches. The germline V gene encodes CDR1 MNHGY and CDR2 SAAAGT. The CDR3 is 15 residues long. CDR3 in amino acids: CASKYGQADTGELFF. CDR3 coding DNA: TGTGCCAGCAAATATGGACAGGCGGACACCGGGGAGCTGTTTTTT.

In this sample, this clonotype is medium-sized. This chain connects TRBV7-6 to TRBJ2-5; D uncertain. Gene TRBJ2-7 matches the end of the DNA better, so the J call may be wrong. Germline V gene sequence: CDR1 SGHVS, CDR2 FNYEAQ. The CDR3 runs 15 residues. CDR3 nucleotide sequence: TGTGCCAGCAGCCCCACCTCTCCCGGGCCTAGCGAGCAGTACTTC. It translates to CASSPTSPGPSEQYF.

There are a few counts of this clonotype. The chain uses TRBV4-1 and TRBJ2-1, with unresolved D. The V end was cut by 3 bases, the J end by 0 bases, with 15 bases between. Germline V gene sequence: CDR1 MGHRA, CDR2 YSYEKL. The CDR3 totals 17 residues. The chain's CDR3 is CASSHPPQDLSYNEQFF. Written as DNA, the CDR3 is TGCGCCAGCAGCCACCCCCCGCAGGATCTCTCCTACAATGAGCAGTTCTTC.

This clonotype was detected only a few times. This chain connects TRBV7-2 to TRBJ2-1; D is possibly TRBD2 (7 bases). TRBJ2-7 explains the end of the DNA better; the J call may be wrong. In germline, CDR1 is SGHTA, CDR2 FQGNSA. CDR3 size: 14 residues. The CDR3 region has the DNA TGTGCCAGCAGCTTAGCTGCGGGGGCTAATGAGCAGTACTTC. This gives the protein CASSLAAGANEQYF.

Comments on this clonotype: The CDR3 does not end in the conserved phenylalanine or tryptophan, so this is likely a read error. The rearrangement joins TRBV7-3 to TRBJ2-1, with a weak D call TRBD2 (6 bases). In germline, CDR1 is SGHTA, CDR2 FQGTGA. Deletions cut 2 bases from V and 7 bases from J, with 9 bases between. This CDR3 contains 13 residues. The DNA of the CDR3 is TGTGCCAGCAGCTTATATCGGGGGAATGAGCAGTTCTCC. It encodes CASSLYRGNEQFS.

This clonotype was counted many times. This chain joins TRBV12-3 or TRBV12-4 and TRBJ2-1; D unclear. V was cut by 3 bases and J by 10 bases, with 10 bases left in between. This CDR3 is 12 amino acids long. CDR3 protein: CASSFILQEQFF. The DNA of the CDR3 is TGTGCCAGCAGTTTTATCCTACAAGAGCAGTTCTTC.

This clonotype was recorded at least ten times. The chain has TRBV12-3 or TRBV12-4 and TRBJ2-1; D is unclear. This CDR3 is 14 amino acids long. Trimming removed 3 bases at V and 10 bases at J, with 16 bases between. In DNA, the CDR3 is TGTGCCAGCAGTTTTGGCGGAGTCTCCTACGAGCAGTTCTTC. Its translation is CASSFGGVSYEQFF.

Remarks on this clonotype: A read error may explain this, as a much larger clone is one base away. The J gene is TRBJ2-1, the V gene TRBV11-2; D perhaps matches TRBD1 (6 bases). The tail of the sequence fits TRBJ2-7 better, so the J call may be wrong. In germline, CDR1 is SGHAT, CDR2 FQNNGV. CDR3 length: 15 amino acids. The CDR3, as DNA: TGTGCCAGAAGCCACGCCGGGACACTAAACTACGAGCAGTACTTC. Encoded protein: CARSHAGTLNYEQYF.

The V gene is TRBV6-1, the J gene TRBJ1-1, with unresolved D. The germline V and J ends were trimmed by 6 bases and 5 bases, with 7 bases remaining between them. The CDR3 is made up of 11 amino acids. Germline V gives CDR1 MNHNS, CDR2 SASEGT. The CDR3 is CASSGRTEAFF. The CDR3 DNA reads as TGTGCCAGCAGCGGTCGTACTGAAGCTTTCTTT.

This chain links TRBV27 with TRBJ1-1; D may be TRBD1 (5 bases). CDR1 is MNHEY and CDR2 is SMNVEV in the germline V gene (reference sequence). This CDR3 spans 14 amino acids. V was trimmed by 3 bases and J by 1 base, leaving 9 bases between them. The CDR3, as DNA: TGTGCCAGCAGTTTGGCAGGGCGGAACACTGAAGCTTTCTTT. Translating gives CASSLAGRNTEAFF.

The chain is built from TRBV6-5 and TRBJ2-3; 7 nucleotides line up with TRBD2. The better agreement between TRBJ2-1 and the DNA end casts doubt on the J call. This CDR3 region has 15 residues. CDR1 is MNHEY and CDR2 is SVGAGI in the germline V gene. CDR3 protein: CASSYSRLASGEQFF. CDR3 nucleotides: TGTGCCAGCAGTTACTCTCGGCTGGCTAGCGGCGAGCAGTTCTTC.

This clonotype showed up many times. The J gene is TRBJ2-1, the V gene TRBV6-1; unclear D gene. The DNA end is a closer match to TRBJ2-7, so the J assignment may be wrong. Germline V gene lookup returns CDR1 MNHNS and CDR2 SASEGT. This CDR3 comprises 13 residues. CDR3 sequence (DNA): TGTGCCAGCGCGGCAGCAGGTTACAATGAGCAGTACTTC. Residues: CASAAAGYNEQYF.